The present T cell receptor (beta chain) was sequenced within a study of OX40 agonist ivuxolimab in advanced cancers. The wider study: Patients were dosed intravenously with ivuxolimab at 0.01 to 10 mg/kg every 2 weeks. Enrollees could have had prior anti-PD-1, anti-PD-L1 or anti-CTLA-4 therapy, which roughly 40% had received.

Trimming pared 6 bases from V and 3 bases from J, leaving 15 bases between. This CDR3 is built from 15 residues. CDR1 and CDR2 from the germline V gene are MNHNS and SASEGT. Clones were read by immunoSEQ multiplex PCR, and TCRdb kept only the in-frame ones, dropping some. The data hold roughly 61,000 clones, with over 70% observed a single time. Study results and limitations: Antigen specificity of clonally expanded peripheral T cells was not established.

Comments on this clone: Its specificity is unknown.

The source of this sequence is an adult with an advanced solid tumor such as melanoma, head and neck, liver or kidney cancer. This chain uses TRBV6-1 with TRBJ1-5; D is possibly TRBD1 (6 bases). Specimen: CD4+ or CD8+ T cells sorted from blood, collected in a trial of the OX40 agonist ivuxolimab. The CDR3 DNA follows: TGTGCCAGCAGAGAACCTGGACAGATCAATCAGCCCCAGCATTTT. Translation: CASREPGQINQPQHF.